This T cell receptor beta chain was found in a study of blood T cells in healthy people across ages (dated by TCRdb to the mid-2010s). Context from the whole study: In model experiments, template switching captured roughly one uniquely barcoded TCR beta cDNA molecule for every two T cells. The study measured age-related changes in TCR beta repertoire diversity using deep sequencing normalized with unique cDNA molecular identifiers. The study analyzed two additional independent replicas of 1 million unique cDNA reads from the same blood draw for two donors, one aged 18 to 29 and one aged 80 or older. To avoid experimental bias, donors of different ages were spread randomly across the sequencing lanes. Four age groups were formed from the donors: young (average approximately 15 years), middle-aged (approximately 42), aged (around 68) and long-lived (around 80). General study outcomes and caveats: Observed TCR beta diversity per million T cells fell roughly linearly with age, and a significant reduction was already apparent by age around 36. Total diversity estimates from one million sequenced T cells were considered lower bounds and underestimates. Because donor CMV infection status was unknown, age-related changes in expanded clonotypes were potentially confounded. The percentage of naive T cells measured by flow cytometry correlated strongly with observed TCR beta diversity. The long-lived group showed more naive CD4+ T cells, fewer expanded clones and increased TCR diversity than the aged group, suggesting age selection. Since profiling was done on bulk unsorted PBMCs, naive and antigen-experienced compartments could not be conclusively compared.

The donors were around 39 Caucasian individuals from Russia, aged roughly 6 to 95 years, who were systemically healthy. Around 10 milliliters of peripheral blood were drawn from each donor into EDTA-treated Vacutainer tubes. Ficoll-Paque density-gradient centrifugation was used to isolate PBMCs, with at least 7 million per sample. Trizol reagent was used to extract total RNA from the PBMCs, yielding at least 5.5 micrograms per sample. For every donor, an aliquot of PBMCs went through flow cytometry to measure the percentages of naive CD45RAhigh/CD27high T cells. As concerns this clonotype: The clone's antigen remains unknown. Per-base qualities were not stored, and no clone one base away is much larger.

Library preparation was by 5' RACE. This sample was sequenced with an Illumina HiSeq 2500. A second about 7 to 11 cycle PCR used a sample-barcoded 5' primer and a J-beta primer mix. A unique molecular identifier was introduced onto each TCR beta cDNA molecule by a template-switch 5' adaptor carrying 12 random nucleotides. Each sample yielded at least 2.5 million CDR3-containing paired-end reads. All of the RNA was converted into first-strand cDNA using the Mint cDNA synthesis kit, with a TRBC-specific oligonucleotide serving as the primer. All cDNA was treated with uracil-DNA glycosylase and then went through a first 18-cycle PCR with the universal primers M1SS and BC2_uni_R. The original pipeline was this. For normalization, 1 million high-quality reads, each with a distinct molecular identifier, were randomly selected from each sample. Instead of being binned into consensus sequences, reads that shared molecular identifiers were thrown out. CDR3 identification, clonotype clustering and error correction used MiTCR with a Q25 quality threshold and the strictest error-elimination algorithm. A nonparametric unseen species model with Euler transformation was used to estimate a lower bound on total TCR beta diversity. Starting from the raw public reads, TCRdb applied fastp trimming at Q25, assembled clones with MiXCR and retained in-frame beta chains. Rows are unified per CDR3 protein, each entry keeping the most common DNA and genes. The V and J calls here are based on TCRdb, not the publication. This sample has some 700,000 distinct CDR3 sequences in its table, and over 20% of those were observed once. Roughly 22% of the sample goes to the ten largest clones.

For CDR1 and CDR2, the germline V gene (reference sequence) lists MNHNY and SVGAGI. Its CDR3 holds 16 amino acids, cysteine through phenylalanine. Only CDR3 DNA is held: 48 bases, read in frame from base 1. The junction shows trimming of 7 bases on V and 1 base on J, plus 19 bases between the germline ends. The chain is assembled from TRBV6-6 and TRBJ2-5, with no confident D gene call. The sequenced sample was blood. The sequence was obtained from a man aged 65-85 years in good health. The encoded CDR3 is CASTSEIKAPQETQYF. The DNA is TGTGCCAGCACCTCGGAAATTAAAGCGCCCCAAGAGACCCAGTACTTC.